This T cell receptor beta chain was captured by sequencing in a study of memory CD4+ T cells and cytomegalovirus serostatus. Study-level information: Donors were healthy Belgian adults, several CMV seropositive and approximately 23 seronegative. Study results and caveats: About 40% of the roughly 160 known CMV-associated TCRbeta sequences appeared in CD4+ memory.

The V end lost 5 bases, the J end lost 5 bases, and 6 bases lay between the germline ends. This CDR3 region has 11 residues. Germline V CDR1 and CDR2: MNHNY, SVGAGI (reference sequence). Authors' processing steps: Out-of-frame sequences were removed, leaving 2,000,000 or so distinct TCRbeta sequences. Method: immunoSEQ multiplex PCR; TCRdb's copy keeps in-frame clones and lacks some. That table supplies the V and J calls and clone size; D and trimming were determined from the DNA. In the table there are around 99,000 clones, roughly 80% of which are singletons. Single viable CD3+CD4+CD8-CD45RO+ cells were sorted as the memory CD4+ T cells. About this clone itself: Its antigen is unidentified.

This chain uses TRBV6-6 with TRBJ2-5; D gene unclear. This clonotype was sampled from an adult in good health and CMV-seropositive. What was sequenced was memory CD4+ T cells from blood. In DNA form, the CDR3 reads TGTGCCAGCAGTCTTATGGAGACCCAGTACTTC. Amino acid sequence: CASSLMETQYF.